The sequence of this TCR beta chain was determined in a study of CD8+ T cells in alopecia areata. Whole-study findings and limits: TCRs were shared less clearly across patients than in mice, possibly for HLA-related reasons. An increase in clonality over normal scalp was evident in lesional scalp, especially alopecia totalis/universalis. Sequencing of scalp tissue also captures the resident alphabeta T cells of normal skin.

From PBMCs, CD4+ and CD8+ T cells were sorted. The ends were cut back, 2 bases at V and 6 bases at J, with 14 bases in the middle. Germline loops: CDR1 SGHDN, CDR2 FVKESK. The CDR3 spans 15 residues. TCR sequencing used cDNA made by reverse transcription of extracted RNA. Some clones are missing from TCRdb's copy, which holds only in-frame ones; the method was immunoSEQ multiplex PCR. The profile shows approximately 150,000 clones, 55% to 65% of them singletons. This clone showed up just a few times. Its antigen is still unknown. The V call is TRBV14, the J call TRBJ2-1, with unresolved D. The sequenced sample was CD4+ T cells sorted from blood. The receptor's source is a human donor in good health. The CDR3: CASSQRRAQVNEQFF. The CDR3 bases are TGTGCCAGCAGCCAAAGACGTGCGCAGGTCAATGAGCAGTTCTTC.